This T cell receptor beta chain was observed in a study of T cell repertoires in cytomegalovirus infection (dated by TCRdb to between 2017 and 2020). Some background on the complete study: Donor HLA type was relevant to the analysis, as public TCR beta signatures indicated carriage of CMV infection together with the matching HLA type. Study-wide findings and limitations: The ex vivo response was dominated by HLA-C-restricted CMV-specific TCR beta clonotypes, and the single most frequent clonotype in two of eight donors was supplied by these HLA-C-restricted clonotypes. Carriers of CMV infection plus the relevant HLA type were discriminated by the cumulative frequency of public TCR beta family members in the study cohort and in an independent roughly 350-donor cohort.

The instrument given in TCRdb is Illumina HiSeq 1500. TCRdb reprocessed the public reads (quality trimming at Q25 with fastp, clone calling with MiXCR) and kept in-frame beta chains. Every entry covers one CDR3 protein and lists the most common genes and DNA from its rows. The sample includes more than 650,000 distinct CDR3 sequences, with 35% observed a single time. The ten largest clones take up 2.5% to 3.5% of the sample. With respect to this clonotype: The specificity of this receptor is unknown. No qualities accompany the bases; no much larger clone lies one base away.

The CDR3 holds 16 amino acids from the cysteine to the phenylalanine. Only CDR3 DNA is held: 48 bases, read in frame from base 1. Sequences SGHVS (CDR1) and FNYEAQ (CDR2) are obtained from the germline V gene. Deletion took 4 bases off V and 7 bases off J, with a span of 20 bases between the germline ends. The sequence is built from TRBV7-6 and TRBJ2-1, with the D gene not clear enough to name. Sequencing was carried out using PBMCs. The sequence was obtained from a human donor in good health (CMV status not recorded). Some clones in this sample may be carry-over from other donors' samples. The CDR3 region has the sequence CASSSRTPGPFNEQFF. At the DNA level, the sequence is TGTGCCAGCAGCTCGAGAACTCCCGGGCCGTTTAATGAGCAGTTCTTC.